This T cell receptor beta chain stems from a study of blood T cell repertoires in COVID-19. Sequencing used immunoSEQ multiplex PCR; TCRdb keeps in-frame clones, though not all of them. The data hold roughly 250,000 clones, with 80% to 90% observed a single time. The participants were between about 18 and 90 years old and came from about two dozen US areas. Cohorts were based on clinical histories the participants reported. Cohort 3 recovered donors had two negative PCRs, clearance, or symptom resolution. The material sequenced was PBMCs or T cells enriched from blood (not recorded which). This clonotype was obtained from a woman aged 25 to 39 who had recovered from COVID-19.

The CDR3 bases are TGTGCCAGCACTAATGTCACGCGTCCCCCCTACGAGCAGTACTTC. Translating it yields CASTNVTRPPYEQYF. V gene TRBV27 combines with J gene TRBJ2-7; D ambiguous. This CDR3 comprises 15 residues. Germline V gene sequence: CDR1 MNHEY, CDR2 SMNVEV (reference sequence). The V and J ends lost 7 bases and 2 bases respectively, with 18 bases between them.